This TCR beta chain was sequenced during a study of CXCR3-negative and CXCR3-positive naive CD8 T cells. Regarding the study as a whole: The naive subsets expressed comparable surface CD5, and the authors inferred TCR strength from TRB CDR3 properties. Higher TRB CDR3 hydrophobicity marked CXCR3-positive naive cells relative to CXCR3-negative naive cells. In both naive subsets diversity was comparably high, whereas memory CD8+ cells showed much lower diversity. Both naive subsets, CXCR3-negative and CXCR3-positive, displayed similar TRBV-TRBJ usage, unlike memory cells.

Through 5' RACE with UMI labels, the TRB cDNA libraries were prepared. TCRdb derives one entry per CDR3 protein from the 5' RACE reads, leaving out DNA. The sample totals 85,000 to 130,000 distinct CDR3 sequences. Of note for this clonotype: Its antigen is not identified.

Naive CD8+ T cells showed CD45RO-CCR7+CD27+CD95-. CDR3 size: 13 residues. Germline loops: CDR1 LGHNT, CDR2 FRNRAP. The source material was naive CXCR3+ CD8+ T cells from blood. Subset defined: CD45RO-CCR7+CD27+CD95- naive CD8+ T cells expressing CXCR3 (TNR3+). This TCR came from a human donor in good health. Some clones in this sample may be carry-over from other donors' samples. The V call is TRBV12-5, the J call TRBJ2-3. The CDR3: CASGFGSTDTQYF.